This T cell receptor beta chain emerged from a study of control samples from healthy donors and cancer patients. Clones were read by immunoSEQ multiplex PCR, and TCRdb kept only the in-frame ones, dropping some. This sample has roughly 130,000 clones, with about 95% found just once. V was trimmed by 2 bases and J by 4 bases, leaving 14 bases between them. Per the germline V gene, CDR1 is KGHSH and CDR2 is LQKENI. The CDR3 consists of 15 residues. Input material: blood. V usage is TRBV18 and J usage is TRBJ2-5, with D possibly being TRBD1 or TRBD2 (5 bases each). This sequence originates from a man younger than 45 in good health. CDR3 in amino acids: CASSPIREGRETQYF. The CDR3, as DNA: TGTGCCAGCTCACCAATTCGAGAGGGGAGAGAGACCCAGTACTTC.